This T cell receptor beta chain was recovered during a study of T cell responses to AZD1222 COVID-19 vaccine. Regarding the study as a whole: Of the AZD1222 recipients, only 5 to 7 were seropositive at baseline. Spike was spanned by vaccine-associated CD4 TCRs, with dominance at 160-218 and 743-854.

Details on this clone: Its antigen is currently unknown.

From germline, CDR1 is MDHEN and CDR2 SYDVKM. With 4 bases removed from V and 3 bases from J, the gap between germline ends came to 19 bases. The CDR3 runs to 18 residues. Repertoires were generated with immunoSEQ multiplex PCR, while TCRdb's copy carries only in-frame clones and drops some. The sample yields 140,000 or so clones, about 86% seen once. J is TRBJ2-6 and V is TRBV28, with a weak D call TRBD1 (6 bases). This clonotype originated in an adult who received the AZD1222 COVID-19 vaccine. This specimen consisted of peripheral blood, obtained 28 days after the second AZD1222 dose. Here the CDR3 reads CASSSVWGPPFGANVLTF. The CDR3 DNA reads as TGTGCCAGCAGTTCCGTTTGGGGGCCCCCCTTTGGGGCCAACGTCCTGACTTTC.